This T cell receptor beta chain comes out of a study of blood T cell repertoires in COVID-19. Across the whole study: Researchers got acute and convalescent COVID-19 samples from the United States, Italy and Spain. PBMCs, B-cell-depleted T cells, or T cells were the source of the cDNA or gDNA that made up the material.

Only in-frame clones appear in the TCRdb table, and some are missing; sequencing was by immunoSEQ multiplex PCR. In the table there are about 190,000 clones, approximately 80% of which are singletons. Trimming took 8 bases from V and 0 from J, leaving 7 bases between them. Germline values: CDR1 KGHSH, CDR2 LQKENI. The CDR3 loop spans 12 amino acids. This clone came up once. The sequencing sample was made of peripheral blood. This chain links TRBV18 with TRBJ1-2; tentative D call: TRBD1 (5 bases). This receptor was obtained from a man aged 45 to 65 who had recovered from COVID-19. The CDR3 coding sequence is TGTGCCAGCCGACAGTCTAACTATGGCTACACCTTC. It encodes CASRQSNYGYTF.